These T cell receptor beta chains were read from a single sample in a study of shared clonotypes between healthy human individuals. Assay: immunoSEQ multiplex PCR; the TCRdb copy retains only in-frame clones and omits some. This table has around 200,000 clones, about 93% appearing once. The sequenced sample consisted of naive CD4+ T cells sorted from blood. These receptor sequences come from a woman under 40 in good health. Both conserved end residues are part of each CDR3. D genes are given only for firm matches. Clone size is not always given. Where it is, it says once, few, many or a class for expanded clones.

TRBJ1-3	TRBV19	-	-	CASSDDQNAGNTIYF	TGTGCCAGTAGTGATGACCAAAACGCTGGAAACACCATATATTTT
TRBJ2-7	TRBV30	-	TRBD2	CAWSWGGEQYF	TGTGCCTGGAGTTGGGGGGGCGAGCAGTACTTC
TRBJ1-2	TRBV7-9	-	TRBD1	CASSPLTGINYGYTF	TGTGCCAGCAGCCCTTTGACAGGGATTAACTATGGCTACACCTTC
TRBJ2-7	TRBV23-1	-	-	CASSRREMPYEQYF	TGCGCCAGCAGCCGCCGGGAGATGCCCTACGAGCAGTACTTC
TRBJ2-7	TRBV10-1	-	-	CASSPGPVGEQYF	TGCGCCAGCAGCCCGGGACCCGTGGGCGAGCAGTACTTC
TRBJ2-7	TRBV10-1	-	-	CASSRDSPYEQYF	TGCGCCAGCAGTCGGGACTCCCCCTACGAGCAGTACTTC
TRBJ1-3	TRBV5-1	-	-	CASSLGGAGGNTIYF	TGCGCCAGCAGCTTGGGGGGCGCGGGTGGAAACACCATATATTTT
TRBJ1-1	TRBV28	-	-	CATSPGGPGVGFTEAFF	TGTGCCACCTCACCGGGAGGACCCGGGGTCGGTTTCACTGAAGCTTTCTTT
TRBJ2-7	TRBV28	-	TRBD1	CASISRTGGFYEQYF	TGTGCCAGCATTTCGCGGACAGGCGGCTTTTACGAGCAGTACTTC
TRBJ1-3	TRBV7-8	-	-	CASSLVSGIGGNTIYF	TGTGCCAGCAGCTTAGTATCTGGGATAGGTGGAAACACCATATATTTT
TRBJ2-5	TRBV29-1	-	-	CSVEQETQYF	TGCAGCGTTGAGCAGGAGACCCAGTACTTC
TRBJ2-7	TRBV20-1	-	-	CSALLTYEQYF	TGCAGTGCCCTTCTTACTTACGAGCAGTACTTC
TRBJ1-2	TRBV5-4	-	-	CASSPHPINYGYTF	TGTGCCAGCAGCCCCCACCCGATTAACTATGGCTACACCTTC
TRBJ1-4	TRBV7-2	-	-	CASSLVGSSNEKLFF	TGTGCCAGCAGCTTAGTAGGCAGTTCTAATGAAAAACTGTTTTTT
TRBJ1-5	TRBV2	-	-	CASRIQGSLSQPQHF	TGTGCCAGCAGAATACAGGGTAGCCTCAGTCAGCCCCAGCATTTT
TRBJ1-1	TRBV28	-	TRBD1	CASSLPKTGWTEAFF	TGTGCCAGCAGTTTACCGAAGACAGGGTGGACTGAAGCTTTCTTT
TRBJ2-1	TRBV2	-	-	CASMWGLMGNEQFF	TGTGCCAGTATGTGGGGCCTCATGGGGAATGAGCAGTTCTTC
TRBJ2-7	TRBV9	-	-	CASSVDPRGEGTEQYF	TGTGCCAGCAGCGTAGACCCCAGGGGAGAAGGGACCGAGCAGTACTTC
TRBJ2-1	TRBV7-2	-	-	CASSPRTPGNYYNEQFF	TGTGCCAGCAGCCCAAGGACCCCGGGGAATTACTACAATGAGCAGTTCTTC
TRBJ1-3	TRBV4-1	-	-	CASSKEIGTTIYF	TGCGCCAGCAGCAAAGAAATAGGGACGACCATATATTTT
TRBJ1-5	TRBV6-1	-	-	CASSERDNQPQHF	TGTGCCAGCAGTGAAAGGGACAATCAGCCCCAGCATTTT
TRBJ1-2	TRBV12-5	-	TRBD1	CASGLVAEGDRGRGYTF	TGTGCTAGTGGTTTGGTGGCAGAGGGGGACAGGGGCCGTGGCTACACCTTC
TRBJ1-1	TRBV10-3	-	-	CAIRGTGENTEAFF	TGTGCCATCAGAGGAACGGGGGAGAACACTGAAGCTTTCTTT
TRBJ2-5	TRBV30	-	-	CAWSWAGTATETQYF	TGTGCCTGGAGTTGGGCCGGGACGGCCACCGAGACCCAGTACTTC
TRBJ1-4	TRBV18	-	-	CASSPPGTGNEKLFF	TGTGCCAGCTCACCACCGGGGACGGGTAATGAAAAACTGTTTTTT
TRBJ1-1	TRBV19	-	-	CASSIRLSNTEAFF	TGTGCCAGTAGTATACGGCTGTCGAACACTGAAGCTTTCTTT
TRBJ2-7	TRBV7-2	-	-	CASSLDYSAYEQYF	TGTGCCAGCAGCCTAGACTATAGCGCCTACGAGCAGTACTTC
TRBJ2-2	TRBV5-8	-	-	CASSLARTVNTGELFF	TGTGCCAGCAGCTTGGCACGGACAGTGAACACCGGGGAGCTGTTTTTT
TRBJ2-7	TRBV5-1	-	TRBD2	CASSLISGSSYEQYF	TGCGCCAGCAGCTTAATTAGCGGGAGCTCCTACGAGCAGTACTTC
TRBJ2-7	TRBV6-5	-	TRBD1	CASSYSTTGLYEQYF	TGTGCCAGCAGTTACTCGACGACAGGGCTCTACGAGCAGTACTTC
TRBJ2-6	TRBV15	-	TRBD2	CATSTRLAGAGANVLTF	TGTGCCACCAGTACCCGACTAGCGGGAGCTGGGGCCAACGTCCTGACTTTC
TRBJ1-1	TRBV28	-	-	CASSLQRGLKLFF	TGTGCCAGCAGTTTACAGCGGGGCCTGAAGCTTTTCTTT
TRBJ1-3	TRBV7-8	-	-	CASSPIPGVQSSGNTIYF	TGTGCCAGCAGCCCTATCCCCGGGGTACAGAGCTCTGGAAACACCATATATTTT
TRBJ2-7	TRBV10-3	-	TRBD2	CAIRSTSGGRRTYEQYF	TGTGCCATCAGGTCGACTAGCGGGGGAAGACGAACCTACGAGCAGTACTTC
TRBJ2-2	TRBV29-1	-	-	CSVGGTGELFF	TGCAGCGTGGGAGGCACCGGGGAGCTGTTTTTT
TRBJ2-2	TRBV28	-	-	CASSVVPPGELFF	TGTGCCAGCAGTGTGGTTCCCCCCGGGGAGCTGTTTTTT
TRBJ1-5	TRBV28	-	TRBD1	CASRPMGQGNQPQHF	TGTGCCAGCAGGCCCATGGGACAGGGAAATCAGCCCCAGCATTTT
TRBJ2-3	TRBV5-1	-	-	CASSLAPEIDTQYF	TGCGCCAGCAGCTTGGCGCCTGAAATAGATACGCAGTATTTT
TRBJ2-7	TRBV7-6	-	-	CASSNEPASYEQYF	TGTGCCAGCAGCAACGAACCGGCTTCCTACGAGCAGTACTTC
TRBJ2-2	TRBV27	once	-	CASSFDRNTGELFF	TGTGCCAGCAGTTTCGACAGGAACACCGGGGAGCTGTTTTTT
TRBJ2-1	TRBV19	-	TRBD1	CASSMTGGVNEQFF	TGTGCCAGTAGTATGACAGGGGGGGTTAATGAGCAGTTCTTC
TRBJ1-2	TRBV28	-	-	CASSPGGEGYGYTF	TGTGCCAGCAGCCCCGGGGGTGAAGGCTATGGCTACACCTTC
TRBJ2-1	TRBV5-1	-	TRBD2	CASSLSGTSGSHEQFF	TGCGCCAGCAGCTTGTCCGGGACTAGCGGGAGTCATGAGCAGTTCTTC
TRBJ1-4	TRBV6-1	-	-	CASSLTGSTNEKLFF	TGTGCCAGCAGTCTAACAGGGTCAACTAATGAAAAACTGTTTTTT
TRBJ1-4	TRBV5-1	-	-	CASSRDTTPNEKLFF	TGCGCCAGCAGCAGAGACACAACCCCTAATGAAAAACTGTTTTTT